This TCR beta chain was documented in a study of CXCR3-negative and CXCR3-positive naive CD8 T cells. The libraries of TRB cDNA were prepared using 5' RACE with UMI labels. For each CDR3 protein, TCRdb gives one entry from its re-call of the 5' RACE reads, without DNA. Its listing shows tens of thousands of distinct CDR3 sequences. Germline CDR1 SGHRS, CDR2 YFSETQ. The CDR3 sequence is 14 residues long. Study-wide points: TRB CDR3s were more hydrophobic in CXCR3-positive than in CXCR3-negative naive cells.

About this clonotype: What it recognizes is unknown.

V gene TRBV5-1 combines with J gene TRBJ2-7; TCRdb picks TRBD1, but there is no DNA to check that call. The sample comprised naive CXCR3+ CD8+ T cells from blood. Subset meaning: CD45RO-CCR7+CD27+CD95- naive CD8+ T cells expressing CXCR3 (TNR3+). The sequence was obtained from a human donor in good health. Some clones in this sample may be carry-over from other donors' samples. CDR3 residues: CASSLTQGFYEQYF.